Below, 16 T cell receptor beta chains from the same sample are listed, as sequenced in a study of T cells expressing NK-cell markers. With the 5' RACE reads reprocessed, TCRdb shows one record per CDR3 protein and no DNA. Recorded here are 350,000 to 450,000 distinct CDR3 sequences; the top ten clones represent around 5.3%. Sequences were obtained from blood T cells: a sorted CD56 or NKG2C T cell subset, CD4+ or CD8+ T cells, or bulk PBMC T cells (not recorded which). The receptors come from a man between 18 and 69 years old in good health.

The V gene is TRBV27, the J gene TRBJ2-1; the TRBD2 assignment by TCRdb is unverifiable without DNA. The CDR3 runs 15 residues. Germline values: CDR1 MNHEY, CDR2 SMNVEV (reference sequence). The CDR3 reads CASSLRRGAYNEQFF.

J is TRBJ1-5 and V is TRBV4-1; TCRdb's D call of TRBD1 is untestable without DNA. This CDR3 comprises 19 residues. CDR1 MGHRA and CDR2 YSYEKL come from the germline V gene. CDR3 loop: CASSQFIGGSRTSNQPQHF.

The chain links TRBV18 to TRBJ2-6; TCRdb indicates TRBD1, and absent DNA this call remains unverified. Germline loops: CDR1 KGHSH, CDR2 LQKENI. This CDR3 has 17 residues. The CDR3 is CASSPLNRGSGANVLTF. Using reference TRBV18 and TRBJ2-6 for the parts outside the CDR3, the full variable domain is NAGVMQNPRHLVRRRGQEARLRCSPMKGHSHVYWYRQLPEEGLKFMVYLQKENIIDESGMPKERFSAEFPKEGPSILRIQQVVRGDSAAYFCASSPLNRGSGANVLTFGAGSRLTVL.

This rearrangement joins TRBV20-1 to TRBJ2-1; checking the TCRdb D call of TRBD2 is not possible without DNA. This CDR3 has 14 residues. CDR1 is DFQATT, CDR2 SNEGSKA, per germline (reference sequence). CDR3 sequence: CSAKLAGGLGEQFF.

V and J are TRBV6-5 and TRBJ2-2; the TCRdb call, TRBD2, lacks DNA for checking. There are 19 residues in the CDR3. Looked up from germline, CDR1 is MNHEY and CDR2 is SVGAGI. This chain's CDR3 is CASSYSLLAGDINTGELFF.

The genes are TRBV6-1 and TRBJ1-4; TCRdb outputs TRBD1, but without DNA this stays unchecked. Germline V gives CDR1 MNHNS, CDR2 SASEGT. This CDR3 is built from 14 residues. The CDR3 sequence: CASTIAGMDEKLFF.

The chain is built from TRBV6-1 and TRBJ1-1; TCRdb selects TRBD1, and the lack of DNA leaves this call unchecked. The germline CDR1 and CDR2 sequences are MNHNS and SASEGT. The CDR3 has 13 residues. The CDR3 loop is CASRTGMNTEAFF.

The chain links TRBV29-1 to TRBJ2-7; the D call of TRBD1 rests on TCRdb alone, since no DNA is present to check it. CDR3 length: 15 residues. The germline CDR1 and CDR2 sequences are SQVTM and ANQGSEA. The CDR3 here is CSVSAGTGGPYEQYF.

V is TRBV20-1 and J is TRBJ2-1; TCRdb reports TRBD2, a call that lacks DNA to check it against. Germline CDR1 is DFQATT and CDR2 is SNEGSKA (reference sequence). The CDR3 has 14 amino acids. CDR3 amino acids: CSARWLAGGNEQFF.

The CDR3 sequence is CASSYSYSGGGRSPLHF. The gene calls are TRBV6-5 and TRBJ1-6; there is no DNA to check the TCRdb D call of TRBD1. This CDR3 comprises 17 residues. The V gene's germline CDR1 is MNHEY and CDR2 SVGAGI.

This chain uses TRBV6-1 with TRBJ2-4; without DNA, the TCRdb call of TRBD1 cannot be checked. The germline gives CDR1 MNHNS, CDR2 SASEGT. This CDR3 is 16 amino acids long. The CDR3 sequence: CASRGRGQVAKNIQYF.

The rearrangement uses TRBV12-3 or TRBV12-4 and TRBJ1-3. The CDR3 length is 14 residues. The CDR3 here is CASPDGPNGNTIYF.

The V and J genes are TRBV21-1 and TRBJ2-4. TRBV21-1 is noted as a pseudogene. The length of the CDR3 is 15 residues. The CDR3 reads CASSKASRGQNIQYF.

This chain uses TRBV28 with TRBJ1-4; TCRdb reports TRBD1, a call that lacks DNA to check it against. The germline gives CDR1 MDHEN, CDR2 SYDVKM. This CDR3 is built from 14 residues. This CDR3 is CASSLSGLAPGVFF.

The chain is built from TRBV6-1 and TRBJ2-3; TCRdb outputs TRBD2, but without DNA this stays unchecked. Germline lookup yields CDR1 MNHNS and CDR2 SASEGT. This CDR3 is built from 15 residues. CDR3 amino acids: CASSRAPTATDTQYF.

V and J are TRBV12-3 or TRBV12-4 and TRBJ2-7; TCRdb selects TRBD2, and the lack of DNA leaves this call unchecked. There are 13 residues in the CDR3. CDR3: CASRGLAGNEQYF.